The rows below give T cell receptor beta chains drawn from one sample of a study of OX40 agonist ivuxolimab in advanced cancers. Method: immunoSEQ multiplex PCR; TCRdb's copy keeps in-frame clones and lacks some. The sample contains about 51,000 clones, around nine tenths of which appear only once. The input for sequencing was CD4+ or CD8+ T cells sorted from blood, taken in a trial of the OX40 agonist ivuxolimab. All receptors derive from an adult with an advanced solid tumor such as melanoma, head and neck, liver or kidney cancer. Both conserved end residues are part of each CDR3.

j_call	v_call	cdr3_aa
TRBJ2-7	TRBV18	CASSQSNGVEQYF
TRBJ2-5	TRBV9	CASSVSGDFPGETQYF
TRBJ1-5	TRBV6-6	CASSMKVIQPQHF
TRBJ1-2	TRBV5-4	CASSYEGFYGYTF
TRBJ2-1	TRBV6-5	CASSVQAPYNEQFF
TRBJ1-1	TRBV6-1	CASSDRGRTEAFF
TRBJ2-7	TRBV10-1	CASSTGQGGEQYF
TRBJ1-1	TRBV15	CATSRDPDLNTEAFF
TRBJ2-5	TRBV10-2	CASSDRGETQYF
TRBJ1-2	TRBV9	CASRGLTGGYTF
TRBJ2-5	TRBV9	CASSYGEVETQYF
TRBJ2-2	TRBV28	CASSLTSNTGELFF
TRBJ2-4	TRBV6-6	CATTGLAGGQKNIQYF
TRBJ2-5	TRBV19	CASSIGTGHKQETQYF
TRBJ2-7	TRBV14	CASSQARFRQYF
TRBJ1-1	TRBV30	CAWSASGNTEAFF
TRBJ2-3	TRBV6-5	CASTPPGQGQDTQYF
TRBJ2-3	TRBV18	CASSLTSDPSTDTQYF
TRBJ1-6	TRBV6-1	CASRFPGRTNSPLHF
TRBJ2-7	TRBV10-2	CAASRQAGGIYEQYF
TRBJ1-2	TRBV5-1	CASSLAGPDYGYTF
TRBJ1-2	TRBV4-2	CASSRMDRGLDGYTF
TRBJ1-2	TRBV6-6	CASSYSGQGNYGYTF
TRBJ2-3	TRBV20-1	CSARTDTQYF
TRBJ2-3	TRBV7-9	CASSFLASGGRDTQYF
TRBJ2-3	TRBV20-1	CSASSQAGQYF
TRBJ2-5	TRBV28	CASTDSGQVQETQYF
TRBJ2-5	TRBV2	CASSGSQAYQETQYF
TRBJ2-2	TRBV27	CASSLRSGGPTGELFF
TRBJ2-3	TRBV7-3	CASSSDPTDTQYF
TRBJ1-2	TRBV19	CASSEDRYTDGYTF
TRBJ1-5	TRBV28	CASSPHLGGGNQPQHF
TRBJ2-3	TRBV10-2	CASSTKSSPTDTQYF
TRBJ1-2	TRBV28	CATEVGGWYGYTF
TRBJ2-5	TRBV5-1	CASSLGIQETQYF
TRBJ1-5	TRBV6-1	CASSAPGLLNQPQHF
TRBJ1-1	TRBV11-2	CASSFGTENTEAFF
TRBJ1-6	TRBV7-6	CASSLGSGTGPRNSPLHF
TRBJ2-3	TRBV11-2	CASSSLTQGSSTDTQYF
TRBJ2-4	TRBV29-1	CSVNLAKNIQYF
TRBJ1-2	TRBV28	CASNPLDRGYGYTF
TRBJ1-2	TRBV11-1	CASSYRDSNYGYTF
TRBJ1-4	TRBV6-5	CASSGQAATNEKLFF
TRBJ2-3	TRBV5-4	CASSTPGPDGTDTQYF
TRBJ2-3	TRBV5-1	CASSRITGSTDTQYF
TRBJ2-4	TRBV5-4	CASSVQGAGDKNIQYF
TRBJ1-4	TRBV7-2	CASSPRFWEKLFF
TRBJ2-1	TRBV5-1	CASSPGGLAGYNEQFF
TRBJ1-1	TRBV6-6	CASRDRVEAFF
TRBJ1-5	TRBV6-1	CASSSGGNQPQHF
TRBJ2-1	TRBV5-4	CASSLEGTGSSYNEQFF
TRBJ1-6	TRBV6-1	CASSEDRTGITLHF